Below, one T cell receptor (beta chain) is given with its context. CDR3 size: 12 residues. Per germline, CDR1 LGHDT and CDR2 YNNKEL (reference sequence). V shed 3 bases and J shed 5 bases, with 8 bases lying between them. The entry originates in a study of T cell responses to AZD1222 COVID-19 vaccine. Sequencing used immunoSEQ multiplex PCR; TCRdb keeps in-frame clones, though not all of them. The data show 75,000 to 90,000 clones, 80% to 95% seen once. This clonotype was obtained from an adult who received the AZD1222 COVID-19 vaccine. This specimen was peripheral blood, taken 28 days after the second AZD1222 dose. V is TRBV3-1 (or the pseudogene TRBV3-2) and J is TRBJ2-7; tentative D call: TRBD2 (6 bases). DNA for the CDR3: TGTGCCAGCAGCCACCCGGGGGACGAGCAGTACTTC. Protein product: CASSHPGDEQYF.